A single sample is the source of the 15 T cell receptor beta chains below, sequenced in a study of early T cells in non-severe SARS-CoV-2 infection. TCRdb re-derived calls from the 5' RACE reads in MiXCR, one entry per CDR3 protein. The data show about 48,000 distinct CDR3 sequences, with around 7.7% seen just once and approximately 5% held by the top ten. The specimen was whole blood. Every receptor here comes from an adult who was a healthcare worker with PCR-confirmed SARS-CoV-2 infection or an uninfected control (not recorded which).

This chain joins TRBV12-3 or TRBV12-4 and TRBJ2-7; no firm D call. The CDR3 is 15 amino acids. Deletions cut 2 bases from V and 1 base from J, with 12 bases between. The CDR3 DNA follows: TGTGCCAGCAGTTTACTGGGCTGGTCATCCTACGAGCAGTACTTC. It encodes CASSLLGWSSYEQYF.

This clonotype has more than one count but fewer than ten. The CDR3 DNA follows: TGTGCCAGCAGTTACTCGGCAGCCTCCTACGAGCAGTACTTC. Its translation: CASSYSAASYEQYF. This chain joins TRBV6-5 and TRBJ2-7; no firm D call. The V end was cut by 0 bases, the J end by 0 bases, with 6 bases between. Germline V gives CDR1 MNHEY, CDR2 SVGAGI. The CDR3 has 14 residues.

This clonotype appeared a few times. The CDR3 spells CSAVRDSLLEQYF. The CDR3 DNA reads TGCAGTGCTGTCCGGGACTCCCTCTTAGAGCAGTACTTC. The chain employs TRBV20-1 and TRBJ2-7; a possible D gene is TRBD2 (6 bases). CDR3 length: 13 residues. Germline-derived CDR1 and CDR2 are DFQATT and SNEGSKA (reference sequence). Trimming pared 5 bases from V and 7 bases from J, leaving 18 bases between.

This clonotype was seen more than once but under ten times. V gene TRBV6-2 or TRBV6-3 combines with J gene TRBJ1-6; D is unresolved. The germline V gene encodes CDR1 MNHEY and CDR2 SVGEGT. V shed 4 bases and J shed 7 bases, with 11 bases lying between them. This CDR3 region has 14 residues. As DNA, the CDR3 is TGTGCCAGCAGTTGGAGCGGTGAGAATTCACCCCTCCACTTT. It specifies CASSWSGENSPLHF.

This clonotype was observed at least ten times. J is TRBJ2-1 and V is TRBV11-2; D is possibly TRBD1 or TRBD2 (6 bases each). The CDR3 runs 15 residues. Germline V CDR1 and CDR2: SGHAT, FQNNGV. V was shortened by 5 bases and J by 5 bases, with 16 bases between the two germline ends. CDR3 protein: CASSPRSGADNEQFF. CDR3 sequence (DNA): TGTGCCAGCAGCCCAAGGTCGGGGGCTGACAATGAGCAGTTCTTC.

This clonotype was counted between two and nine times. V gene TRBV4-1 combines with J gene TRBJ2-1; D is unclear. V lost 4 bases, J lost 9 bases, and 19 bases lay in between. CDR3 length: 15 residues. Looked up from germline, CDR1 is MGHRA and CDR2 is YSYEKL. CDR3 in DNA: TGCGCCAGCAGCCTCGGAACCGGGTCCCGACGTGAGCAGTTCTTC. As protein: CASSLGTGSRREQFF.

This clonotype was observed at least ten times. The chain is built from TRBV12-3 or TRBV12-4 and TRBJ2-7; 8 bases are a match to TRBD1. This CDR3 has 15 residues. Germline trimming cut 7 bases from V and 2 bases from J; bases unmatched to any gene: 10. In DNA form, the CDR3 reads TGTGCCAGCACGTCCAGGACAGGGCTGACCTACGAGCAGTACTTC. It codes for CASTSRTGLTYEQYF.

The chain combines TRBV7-8 with TRBJ1-6; D is unresolved. The CDR3 runs 11 residues. Trimming removed 4 bases at V and 11 bases at J, with 6 bases between. In germline, CDR1 is SGHVS, CDR2 FQNEAQ. CDR3 protein: CASSSDPPLHF. In nucleotides, the CDR3 is TGTGCCAGCAGCTCAGACCCACCCCTCCACTTT.

The table lists this clonotype with many counts. The CDR3 nucleotides are TGTGCCAGCAGTCATCAGGGGGATCAGCCCCAGCATTTT. This codes for CASSHQGDQPQHF. The genes are TRBV12-3 or TRBV12-4 and TRBJ1-5; 7 bases line up with TRBD1. Losses at the gene ends were 5 bases for V and 5 bases for J; bases not matched to a gene: 3. The CDR3 totals 13 residues.

The table lists this clonotype with many counts. V usage is TRBV29-1 and J usage is TRBJ2-3, with TRBD2 identical over 12 bases. The CDR3 is 16 amino acids. Germline loops: CDR1 SQVTM, CDR2 ANQGSEA. Unmatched junction bases numbered 6, after V lost 3 bases and J lost 2 bases. CDR3 sequence (DNA): TGCAGCGTTGAGAGACTAGCGGGGGAGAACACAGATACGCAGTATTTT. Translated, it gives CSVERLAGENTDTQYF.

This clonotype was picked up one time. The gene calls are TRBV7-6 and TRBJ2-1, with a tentative D call TRBD1 (5 bases). This CDR3 region has 14 residues. Germline CDR1 and CDR2: SGHVS and FNYEAQ. V shed 3 bases and J shed 5 bases, with 11 bases lying between them. The CDR3 DNA reads TGTGCCAGCAGCTTGGCAGGGTGGAACAATGAGCAGTTCTTC. It yields the protein CASSLAGWNNEQFF.

In this sample, this clonotype turned up many times. The chain uses TRBV18 and TRBJ1-1; D not resolved. V was clipped by 4 bases and J by 0 bases, with 9 bases between them. The CDR3 contains 14 residues. Germline V gives CDR1 KGHSH, CDR2 LQKENI. In nucleotides, the CDR3 is TGTGCCAGCTCACTCACTTCCCTGAACACTGAAGCTTTCTTT. Its translation: CASSLTSLNTEAFF.

This rearrangement joins TRBV11-2 to TRBJ2-7; weak D call: TRBD2 (6 bases). CDR1 and CDR2 (germline): SGHAT, FQNNGV. Trimming cost V 8 bases and J 3 bases, with 14 bases left between them. The CDR3 contains 13 residues. CDR3 bases: TGTGCCAGCCGCCGTGGGGGGAACTACGAGCAGTACTTC. This encodes CASRRGGNYEQYF.

This clonotype was seen more than once but under ten times. The gene calls are TRBV12-3 or TRBV12-4 and TRBJ2-3; possibly TRBD2 for D (6 bases). The CDR3 totals 16 residues. Trimming removed 4 bases at V and 1 base at J, with 15 bases between. The CDR3 DNA is TGTGCCAGCAGTTCGACCCGGGGGTCCGGCACAGATACGCAGTATTTT. Translated: CASSSTRGSGTDTQYF.

Within the sample, this clonotype is medium-sized. V usage is TRBV30 and J usage is TRBJ1-6, with D possibly being TRBD1 (5 bases). The CDR3 has 13 amino acids. V lost 2 bases and J lost 5, with 7 bases in between. Germline CDR1 and CDR2: GTSNPN and SVGIG (reference sequence). In nucleotides, the CDR3 is TGTGCCTGGAGTTCGGACAATAATTCACCCCTCCACTTT. Translation gives CAWSSDNNSPLHF. The full variable domain, with the rest looked up from reference TRBV30 and TRBJ1-6, is SQTIHQWPATLVQPVGSPLSLECTVEGTSNPNLYWYRQAAGRGLQLLFYSVGIGQISSEVPQNLSASRPQDRQFILSSKKLLLSDSGFYLCAWSSDNNSPLHFGNGTRLTVT.